The 2 T cell receptor beta chains in this list originate from one sample, sequenced in a study of STAT3 mutations in large granular lymphocyte leukemia. General study findings and limits: Every T-cell large granular lymphocyte leukemia patient had at least one immunodominant TCR beta clonotype.

These receptors' targets are unknown. The protocol was immunoSEQ multiplex PCR, while the TCRdb copy is restricted to in-frame clones and leaves out a portion. The data show around 4,000 clones, about four fifths seen once. Sequenced: peripheral blood mononuclear cells. Receptor source: a man aged 40-50 years with T-cell large granular lymphocyte leukemia. Some clones in this sample may be carry-over from other donors' samples.

The chain recombines TRBV4-2 with TRBJ1-6, with no clear D. Germline-derived CDR1 and CDR2 are LGHNA and YNFKEQ. The germline V and J ends were trimmed by 3 bases and 7 bases, with 13 bases remaining between them. CDR3 size: 15 residues. The CDR3 reads CASSHDAGENSPLHF. DNA for the CDR3: TGTGCCAGCAGCCACGATGCAGGCGAAAATTCACCCCTCCACTTT.

V is TRBV7-9 and J is TRBJ1-1; no clear D gene. V was cut by 5 bases and J by 3 bases, with 4 bases left in between. Germline-derived CDR1 and CDR2 are SEHNR and FQNEAQ (reference sequence). This CDR3 has 11 amino acids. CDR3 DNA: TGTGCCAGCAGCACTTACACTGAAGCTTTCTTT. It translates to CASSTYTEAFF.